This TCR beta chain emerged from a study of a mutant IDH1 vaccine in newly diagnosed glioma. Background on the study: First vaccine doses came 4-6 weeks after radiotherapy alone, or with temozolomide cycles. Patients got radiotherapy, temozolomide, or both beforehand, and most got both. Treated patients had a mean age of roughly 40 years and an approximately 62% male, 37.5% female split.

TCRdb's copy holds only in-frame clones and misses some; the assay was immunoSEQ multiplex PCR. The sample consists of roughly 51,000 clones, around 82% of them appearing once. In its sample, this clone was seen once. Its cognate antigen is unknown. J was trimmed by 4 bases and V by 4 bases; bases with no gene match: 11. This CDR3 spans 15 amino acids. Germline loops: CDR1 SGDLS, CDR2 YYNGEE. The time point: week 5, during vaccination. Vaccination comprised doses that each held 300 ug of mutant IDH1 20-mer peptide, plus topical imiquimod. Every donor had a new WHO grade 3 or 4 astrocytoma that was IDH1-mutant, with loss of nuclear ATRX.

The input for sequencing was PBMCs, taken from a glioma patient whose treatment included an IDH1 peptide vaccine. The V call is TRBV9, the J call TRBJ2-7, with TRBD2 identical over 7 bases. This clonotype was sampled from a young woman with glioma. Some clones in this sample may be carry-over from other donors' samples. The DNA of the CDR3 is TGTGCCAGCAGCCCCGAGACTAGCTTTCTTTACGAGCAGTACTTC. Its translation: CASSPETSFLYEQYF. Based on the CDR3 plus reference TRBV9 and TRBJ2-7, the full variable domain is DSGVTQTPKHLITATGQRVTLRCSPRSGDLSVYWYQQSLDQGLQFLIQYYNGEERAKGNILERFSAQQFPDLHSELNLSSLELGDSALYFCASSPETSFLYEQYFGPGTRLTVT.